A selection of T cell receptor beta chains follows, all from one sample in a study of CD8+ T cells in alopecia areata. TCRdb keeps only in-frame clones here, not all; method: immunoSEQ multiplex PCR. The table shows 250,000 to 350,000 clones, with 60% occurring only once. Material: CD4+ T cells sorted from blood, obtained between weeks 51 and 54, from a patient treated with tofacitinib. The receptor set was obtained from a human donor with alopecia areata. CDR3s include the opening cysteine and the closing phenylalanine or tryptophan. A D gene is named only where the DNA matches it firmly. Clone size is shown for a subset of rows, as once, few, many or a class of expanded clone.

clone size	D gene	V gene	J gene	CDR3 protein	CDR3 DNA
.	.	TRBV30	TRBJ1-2	CAWSVLRYGYTF	TGTGCCTGGAGTGTACTTAGATATGGCTACACCTTC
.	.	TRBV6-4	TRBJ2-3	CASSTGNTQYF	TGTGCCAGCAGTACCGGGAATACGCAGTATTTT
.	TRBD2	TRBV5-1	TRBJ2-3	CASSFGLAGVITDTQYF	TGCGCCAGCAGCTTCGGACTAGCGGGGGTCATCACAGATACGCAGTATTTT
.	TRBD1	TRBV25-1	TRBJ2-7	CASSDTYRGSYEQYF	TGTGCCAGCAGTGACACATACAGGGGCTCCTACGAGCAGTACTTC
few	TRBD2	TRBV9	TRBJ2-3	CASSVGVGGFTDTQYF	TGTGCCAGCAGCGTAGGCGTCGGGGGGTTCACAGATACGCAGTATTTT
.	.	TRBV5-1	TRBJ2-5	CASSLYYTQETQYF	TGCGCCAGCAGCTTGTACTACACCCAAGAGACCCAGTACTTC
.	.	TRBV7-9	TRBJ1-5	CASSLVGFGQPQHF	TGTGCCAGCAGCTTAGTAGGATTTGGACAGCCCCAGCATTTT
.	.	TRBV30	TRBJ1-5	CAWSVVGSNQPQHF	TGTGCCTGGAGTGTAGTAGGCAGTAATCAGCCCCAGCATTTT
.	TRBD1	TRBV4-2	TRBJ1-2	CASSQFGQANYGYTF	TGTGCCAGCAGCCAATTCGGACAGGCTAACTATGGCTACACCTTC
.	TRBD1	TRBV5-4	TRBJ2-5	CASSFRDRGETQYF	TGTGCCAGCAGTTTCCGGGACAGGGGGGAGACCCAGTACTTC
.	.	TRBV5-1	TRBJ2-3	CASSSPQGSDTQYF	TGCGCCAGCAGCTCTCCTCAGGGGAGTGATACGCAGTATTTT
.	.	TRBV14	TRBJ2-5	CASSQDGGRGETQYF	TGTGCCAGCAGCCAAGATGGAGGCAGGGGAGAGACCCAGTACTTC
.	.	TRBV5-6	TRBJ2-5	CASSHSQQETQYF	TGTGCCAGCAGCCATTCTCAGCAAGAGACCCAGTACTTC
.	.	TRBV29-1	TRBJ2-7	CSVSGQTYEQYF	TGCAGCGTCTCCGGACAGACCTACGAGCAGTACTTC
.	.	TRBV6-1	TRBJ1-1	CASSQEGNTEAFF	TGTGCCAGCAGTCAGGAGGGAAACACTGAAGCTTTCTTT
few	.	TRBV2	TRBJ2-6	CALGGSGANVLTF	TGTGCCCTGGGGGGTTCTGGGGCCAACGTCCTGACTTTC
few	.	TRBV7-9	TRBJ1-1	CASSLWPTATEAFF	TGTGCCAGCAGCTTATGGCCGACCGCCACTGAAGCTTTCTTT
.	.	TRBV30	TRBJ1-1	CALEPGPGRLNTEAFF	TGTGCCCTAGAGCCCGGTCCGGGACGCCTGAACACTGAAGCTTTCTTT
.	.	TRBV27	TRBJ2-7	CASRPGLPTYEQYF	TGTGCCAGCAGGCCGGGATTACCCACCTACGAGCAGTACTTC
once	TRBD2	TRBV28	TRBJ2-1	CASSFRDYYNEQFF	TGTGCCAGCAGTTTTCGGGACTACTACAATGAGCAGTTCTTC
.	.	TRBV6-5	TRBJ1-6	CASRRERASPLHF	TGTGCCAGCAGAAGAGAGAGAGCATCACCCCTCCACTTT
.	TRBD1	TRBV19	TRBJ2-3	CASSLAGGSTDTQYF	TGTGCCAGTAGTCTGGCAGGGGGTAGCACAGATACGCAGTATTTT
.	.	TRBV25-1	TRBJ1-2	CASSFTGGQGYTF	TGTGCCAGCAGTTTTACGGGAGGTCAGGGCTACACCTTC
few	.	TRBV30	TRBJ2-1	CAWRGLGTYNEQFF	TGTGCCTGGAGGGGGCTAGGGACGTACAATGAGCAGTTCTTC
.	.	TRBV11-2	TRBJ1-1	CASSLIRPNTEAFF	TGTGCCAGCAGCTTAATCAGACCGAACACTGAAGCTTTCTTT
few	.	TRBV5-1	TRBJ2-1	CASRPNPSRGGEQFF	TGCGCCAGCAGACCTAATCCCTCCAGGGGAGGCGAGCAGTTCTTC
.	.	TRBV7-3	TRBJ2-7	CASSGTGNSGEQYF	TGTGCCAGCAGCGGAACAGGCAACTCGGGCGAGCAGTACTTC
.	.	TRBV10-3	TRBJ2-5	CATAEGQETQYF	TGTGCCACCGCGGAGGGGCAAGAGACCCAGTACTTC